Listed below are T cell receptor beta chains from one sample, sequenced in a study of blood T cell repertoires in COVID-19. The protocol was immunoSEQ multiplex PCR, while the TCRdb copy is restricted to in-frame clones and leaves out a portion. The table records just over 200,000 clones, around three quarters of them present only once. The sample consisted of peripheral blood. All receptors come from a woman between 70 and 85 years old with acute or convalescent COVID-19. Each CDR3 is given with its conserved first and last residue. Each record gives: D gene, V gene, J gene, CDR3 protein. The D gene is left open where the match is weak.

D gene: NA
V gene: TRBV6-2/TRBV6-3
J gene: TRBJ2-7
CDR3 protein: CASSYSRLDPGYEQYF

D gene: NA
V gene: TRBV6-6
J gene: TRBJ2-1
CDR3 protein: CASSYRTTLSYNEQFF

D gene: TRBD2
V gene: TRBV30
J gene: TRBJ2-5
CDR3 protein: CAWSVGLAGVETQYF

D gene: TRBD1
V gene: TRBV29-1
J gene: TRBJ1-1
CDR3 protein: CSVDQGAPEAFF

D gene: TRBD1
V gene: TRBV28
J gene: TRBJ2-3
CDR3 protein: CASRKHITGTGRTDTQYF

D gene: TRBD1
V gene: TRBV27
J gene: TRBJ1-2
CDR3 protein: CASRRPSTGIDYGYTF

D gene: NA
V gene: TRBV5-6
J gene: TRBJ1-6
CDR3 protein: CASSLERANSPLHF

D gene: TRBD2
V gene: TRBV6-5
J gene: TRBJ2-7
CDR3 protein: CASTPTGGPYEQYF

D gene: TRBD1
V gene: TRBV18
J gene: TRBJ1-4
CDR3 protein: CASSLQGTGEKLFF

D gene: TRBD1
V gene: TRBV10-3
J gene: TRBJ2-3
CDR3 protein: CAIRGNQGARTDTQYF

D gene: TRBD1
V gene: TRBV6-9
J gene: TRBJ1-5
CDR3 protein: CASSYPGTGASNQPQHF

D gene: TRBD2
V gene: TRBV15
J gene: TRBJ2-1
CDR3 protein: CATSRDRRRTRYNEQFF

D gene: TRBD2
V gene: TRBV6-5
J gene: TRBJ2-7
CDR3 protein: CASRAQTSGGLEQYF

D gene: NA
V gene: TRBV4-2
J gene: TRBJ2-7
CDR3 protein: CASSQVVGSYEQYF

D gene: TRBD1
V gene: TRBV18
J gene: TRBJ1-2
CDR3 protein: CASSPTGANYGYTF

D gene: NA
V gene: TRBV30
J gene: TRBJ1-4
CDR3 protein: CAWGAQRGFPNEKLFF

D gene: NA
V gene: TRBV7-9
J gene: TRBJ2-1
CDR3 protein: CASSPGWGEAEQFF

D gene: NA
V gene: TRBV7-9
J gene: TRBJ2-3
CDR3 protein: CASSPKIVVDTQYF

D gene: NA
V gene: TRBV11-3
J gene: TRBJ1-3
CDR3 protein: CASSLGSSGNTIYF

D gene: NA
V gene: TRBV19
J gene: TRBJ1-5
CDR3 protein: CASSRQNQPQHF

D gene: TRBD1
V gene: TRBV5-5
J gene: TRBJ2-7
CDR3 protein: CASSLTGTAYEQYF

D gene: NA
V gene: TRBV7-9
J gene: TRBJ2-7
CDR3 protein: CASSLLGQAYEQYF

D gene: TRBD2
V gene: TRBV10-1
J gene: TRBJ2-2
CDR3 protein: CASSDSLAGGPGELFF

D gene: TRBD2
V gene: TRBV25-1
J gene: TRBJ2-5
CDR3 protein: CASSDLGGLASETQYF

D gene: TRBD2
V gene: TRBV28
J gene: TRBJ2-5
CDR3 protein: CASSFRRLAVFAETQYF

D gene: NA
V gene: TRBV10-3
J gene: TRBJ1-2
CDR3 protein: CAISVGREDGYTF

D gene: NA
V gene: TRBV20-1
J gene: TRBJ1-4
CDR3 protein: CSGRVNEKLFF

D gene: TRBD2
V gene: TRBV5-1
J gene: TRBJ2-1
CDR3 protein: CASSTTSVLSYNEQFF

D gene: NA
V gene: TRBV18
J gene: TRBJ2-7
CDR3 protein: CASSLYGTTYEQYF

D gene: NA
V gene: TRBV7-2
J gene: TRBJ1-4
CDR3 protein: CASSLRTVTNEKLFF

D gene: NA
V gene: TRBV7-8
J gene: TRBJ2-7
CDR3 protein: CASSFHGGYEQYF

D gene: TRBD2
V gene: TRBV6-6
J gene: TRBJ2-1
CDR3 protein: CASSGGSSYNEQFF

D gene: NA
V gene: TRBV10-3
J gene: TRBJ2-2
CDR3 protein: CAISDRGVGELFF

D gene: TRBD1
V gene: TRBV18
J gene: TRBJ1-3
CDR3 protein: CASSPTTGPSGNTIYF

D gene: NA
V gene: TRBV7-9
J gene: TRBJ2-2
CDR3 protein: CASSTSKYRDQKNTGELFF

D gene: TRBD1
V gene: TRBV2
J gene: TRBJ1-6
CDR3 protein: CASNQDRDSPLHF

D gene: NA
V gene: TRBV7-6
J gene: TRBJ1-2
CDR3 protein: CASSLSSTGKVRYTF

D gene: NA
V gene: TRBV6-5
J gene: TRBJ2-3
CDR3 protein: CASSYRVVDTQYF

D gene: TRBD2
V gene: TRBV9
J gene: TRBJ2-1
CDR3 protein: CASSPGVSSGHNEQFF

D gene: NA
V gene: TRBV5-1
J gene: TRBJ1-5
CDR3 protein: CASSLGPGREQPQHF

D gene: NA
V gene: TRBV12-3/TRBV12-4
J gene: TRBJ2-7
CDR3 protein: CASSLGLSGAYF

D gene: TRBD1
V gene: TRBV30
J gene: TRBJ1-2
CDR3 protein: CACPRTGAFYGYTF

D gene: TRBD1
V gene: TRBV10-3
J gene: TRBJ1-6
CDR3 protein: CAIRDREESPLHF

D gene: NA
V gene: TRBV11-2
J gene: TRBJ2-3
CDR3 protein: CASSFRGRGDTQYF

D gene: NA
V gene: TRBV5-1
J gene: TRBJ1-3
CDR3 protein: CASSSGRESGNTIYF

D gene: NA
V gene: TRBV2
J gene: TRBJ1-5
CDR3 protein: CASSEGRGRNQPQHF

D gene: NA
V gene: TRBV5-1
J gene: TRBJ1-1
CDR3 protein: CASSLGPRETEAFF

D gene: NA
V gene: TRBV19
J gene: TRBJ2-1
CDR3 protein: CASSGVAGPNNEQFF

D gene: NA
V gene: TRBV2
J gene: TRBJ1-5
CDR3 protein: CASSEGGGGRSQHF

D gene: NA
V gene: TRBV28
J gene: TRBJ1-5
CDR3 protein: CASSRPHGSNQPQHF

D gene: TRBD2
V gene: TRBV4-2
J gene: TRBJ2-7
CDR3 protein: CASSQDRASGDYEQYF

D gene: NA
V gene: TRBV14
J gene: TRBJ2-1
CDR3 protein: CASSPTVSGGGRGSEQFF

D gene: NA
V gene: TRBV3-1/TRBV3-2
J gene: TRBJ2-5
CDR3 protein: CASSHRVQETQYF

D gene: TRBD2
V gene: TRBV11-2
J gene: TRBJ2-3
CDR3 protein: CASSSGFASGRGKTDTQYF

D gene: NA
V gene: TRBV29-1
J gene: TRBJ1-5
CDR3 protein: CSVVEGWGNQPQHF

D gene: NA
V gene: TRBV14
J gene: TRBJ1-1
CDR3 protein: CASSQTNWRTEAFF

D gene: TRBD1
V gene: TRBV9
J gene: TRBJ1-6
CDR3 protein: CASSPGGDRGNSPLHF